This passage covers 20 T cell receptor beta chains from one sample sequenced in a study of cytotoxic CD8 clonotypes in ibrutinib-treated CLL (dated by TCRdb to the early 2020s). The meaning of the sample's time point label: 12 months on ibrutinib. The library came from the immunoSEQ multiplex PCR assay. TCRdb's version of the immuneACCESS table is confined to in-frame rearrangements and falls short of the full clone set. An unresolved V gene accounts for under half of the shortfall where checked; the remainder is of unknown origin. The sample table holds fewer than 75,000 clones, of which more than 70% were seen once. Of the sample, around 43% falls within the top ten clones. The input for sequencing was PBMCs, taken after 12 months of ibrutinib treatment. The receptors shown here come from a human donor with chronic lymphocytic leukemia.

The chain joins TRBV27 to TRBJ1-2; TRBD1 matches 8 bases. The CDR3 has 13 residues. CDR1 is MNHEY, CDR2 SMNVEV, per germline (reference sequence). Germline trimming cut 8 bases from V and 6 bases from J; bases unmatched to any gene: 8. The CDR3 loop reads CASWAGTGHGYTF. The CDR3 DNA sequence: TGTGCCAGCTGGGCCGGGACAGGCCATGGCTACACCTTC.

The genes are TRBV15 and TRBJ2-1, with D possibly matching TRBD2 (6 bases). The CDR3 covers 15 residues. Trimming cost V 2 bases and J 3 bases, with 11 bases left between them. Germline CDR1 LNHNV, CDR2 YYDKDF (reference sequence). The DNA of the CDR3 is TGTGCCACCAGCAGACCCAGCGGGCTCTACAATGAGCAGTTCTTC. Translation gives CATSRPSGLYNEQFF. The full variable domain, rest sourced from reference TRBV15 and TRBJ2-1, is DAMVIQNPRYQVTQFGKPVTLSCSQTLNHNVMYWYQQKSSQAPKLLFHYYDKDFNNEADTPDNFQSRRPNTSFCFLDIRSPGLGDTAMYLCATSRPSGLYNEQFFGPGTRLTVL.

The chain is built from TRBV19 and TRBJ2-7; 8 bases line up with TRBD2. The V segment lost 2 bases and the J segment 3 bases; nucleotides outside the gene matches: 3. Per the germline V gene, CDR1 is LNHDA and CDR2 is SQIVND (reference sequence). This CDR3 region has 14 residues. The CDR3 sequence: CASSITAGDYEQYF. CDR3 sequence (DNA): TGTGCCAGTAGTATAACAGCGGGGGACTACGAGCAGTACTTC.

The chain joins TRBV5-1 to TRBJ2-7; D is possibly TRBD2 (7 bases). V lost 3 bases to trimming and J lost 0 bases, with 22 bases between them. The length of the CDR3 is 18 residues. Germline V gene sequence: CDR1 SGHRS, CDR2 YFSETQ. The CDR3 reads CASSWSLAEGGSSYEQYF. The CDR3 region has the DNA TGCGCCAGCAGCTGGTCCCTAGCGGAAGGGGGGAGCTCCTACGAGCAGTACTTC.

This chain uses TRBV28 with TRBJ2-7, with D maybe TRBD1 (5 bases). Germline loops: CDR1 MDHEN, CDR2 SYDVKM. Trimming removed 4 bases at V and 2 bases at J, with 15 bases between. CDR3 length: 15 residues. CDR3 coding DNA: TGTGCCAGCAGTTCCCCAAATGGGGCTACCTACGAGCAGTACTTC. It encodes CASSSPNGATYEQYF.

The chain is built from TRBV10-2 and TRBJ2-1, with D uncertain. From germline, CDR1 is WSHSY and CDR2 SAAADI. The germline V and J ends were trimmed by 4 bases and 0 bases, with 10 bases remaining between them. The CDR3 sequence is 15 residues long. CDR3 coding DNA: TGCGCCAGCAGTGGCGCAGCAAGCTCCTACAATGAGCAGTTCTTC. As protein: CASSGAASSYNEQFF.

The chain has TRBV7-3 and TRBJ2-1; 9 positions match TRBD2. V was clipped by 4 bases and J by 5 bases; unmatched bases: 6. The germline gives CDR1 SGHTA, CDR2 FQGTGA. The CDR3 consists of 15 residues. The CDR3 nucleotides read TGTGCCAGCAGCTATGGACTAGCGACTAACAATGAGCAGTTCTTC. Protein: CASSYGLATNNEQFF.

This sequence joins TRBV5-1 and TRBJ1-3; D is ambiguous. Germline values: CDR1 SGHRS, CDR2 YFSETQ. This CDR3 is 14 amino acids long. Trimming cost V 4 bases and J 4 bases, with 12 bases left between them. CDR3 nucleotides: TGCGCCAGCAGCCCCTCTGTTCCCGGAAACACCATATATTTT. The encoded protein is CASSPSVPGNTIYF.

This clone was found a few times. This chain joins TRBV9 and TRBJ2-3; tentative D call: TRBD2 (6 bases). V dropped 0 bases and J dropped 6 bases, with 8 bases sitting between them. The CDR3 spans 13 residues. Germline assignment: CDR1 SGDLS and CDR2 YYNGEE. This CDR3 is CASSVGGVDTQYF. DNA of the CDR3: TGTGCCAGCAGCGTAGGCGGGGTTGATACGCAGTATTTT. Full variable domain (rest looked up from reference TRBV9 and TRBJ2-3): DSGVTQTPKHLITATGQRVTLRCSPRSGDLSVYWYQQSLDQGLQFLIQYYNGEERAKGNILERFSAQQFPDLHSELNLSSLELGDSALYFCASSVGGVDTQYFGPGTRLTVL.

J is TRBJ1-5 and V is TRBV6-6; D is uncertain. The V and J ends lost 5 bases and 9 bases respectively, with 11 bases between them. This CDR3 region has 12 residues. From germline, CDR1 is MNHNY and CDR2 SVGAGI (reference sequence). CDR3 loop: CASSPRFVPQHF. The CDR3 nucleotides are TGTGCCAGCAGTCCCCGGTTTGTGCCCCAGCATTTT.

The J gene is TRBJ2-1, the V gene TRBV6-5; no definite D call. The CDR3 sequence is 16 residues long. Looked up from germline, CDR1 is MNHEY and CDR2 is SVGAGI. Trimming took 1 base from V and 0 from J, leaving 10 bases between them. CDR3 sequence reads: CASSYYGVNSYNEQFF. The CDR3 region has the DNA TGTGCCAGCAGTTACTACGGCGTCAACTCCTACAATGAGCAGTTCTTC.

The genes are TRBV5-6 and TRBJ2-3; no reliable D call. The germline V gene encodes CDR1 SGHDT and CDR2 YYEEEE. Between the trimmed V and J ends, which lost 1 base and 0 bases, there was a span of 12 bases. The CDR3 loop spans 16 amino acids. CDR3 nucleotides: TGTGCCAGCAGCTTGCGTTCAGCCACTAGCACAGATACGCAGTATTTT. As protein: CASSLRSATSTDTQYF. Based on the CDR3 plus reference TRBV5-6 and TRBJ2-3, the full variable domain is DAGVTQSPTHLIKTRGQQVTLRCSPKSGHDTVSWYQQALGQGPQFIFQYYEEEERQRGNFPDRFSGHQFPNYSSELNVNALLLGDSALYLCASSLRSATSTDTQYFGPGTRLTVL.

This chain uses TRBV6-1 with TRBJ2-3; TRBD2 matches 9 bases. CDR3 length: 15 amino acids. V shed 2 bases and J 5 bases; nucleotides not matched to a gene: 5. Germline V CDR1 and CDR2: MNHNS, SASEGT. The CDR3 loop reads CASSESGAGGDTQYF. The DNA of the CDR3 is TGTGCCAGCAGTGAATCTGGAGCGGGAGGAGATACGCAGTATTTT.

The V gene is TRBV6-6, the J gene TRBJ2-1, with 10 bases lining up with TRBD2. Germline V gene data show CDR1 as MNHNY and CDR2 as SVGAGI (reference sequence). This CDR3 has 15 amino acids. Trimming took 6 bases from V and 7 from J; bases not matched to a gene: 9. CDR3 bases: TGTGCCAGCAGCCCCCTAGCGGGAGTGGGAAATGAGCAGTTCTTC. It codes for CASSPLAGVGNEQFF.

V is TRBV6-5 and J is TRBJ2-7, with TRBD1 matching over 9 bases. The CDR3 runs to 16 residues. The J segment lost 1 base and the V segment lost 2 bases, leaving 6 bases of the junction unmatched. Germline CDR1 reads MNHEY; CDR2 reads SVGAGI. CDR3 nucleotide sequence: TGTGCCAGCAGTTACAGTGGACAGGGGACATCCTACGAGCAGTACTTC. It is translated as CASSYSGQGTSYEQYF.

This clone was seen once. V is TRBV28 and J is TRBJ2-5; no definite D call. Trimming removed 4 bases at V and 4 bases at J, with 4 bases between. The CDR3 totals 11 residues. The V gene's germline CDR1 is MDHEN and CDR2 SYDVKM. The CDR3 region has the DNA TGTGCCAGCAGTTCGGGAGAGACCCAGTACTTC. Amino acid sequence: CASSSGETQYF. The whole variable domain, filled in from reference TRBV28 and TRBJ2-5, reads DVKVTQSSRYLVKRTGEKVFLECVQDMDHENMFWYRQDPGLGLRLIYFSYDVKMKEKGDIPEGYSVSREKKERFSLILESASTNQTSMYLCASSSGETQYFGPGTRLLVL.

Turning to this clone: One junction end does not reproduce the germline sequence, and a read error may be involved. The V call is TRBV7-7, the J call TRBJ2-3, with no clear D. CDR3 length: 14 residues. Per the germline V gene, CDR1 is SSHAT and CDR2 is FNYEAQ (reference sequence). The CDR3 DNA sequence: TGTGCTAGCAGCTTAAATAGGGACACAGATACGCAGTATTTT. Encoded protein: CASSLNRDTDTQYF.

This clone was observed a single time. The chain joins TRBV19 to TRBJ1-1; D is unclear. Trimming pared 7 bases from V and 0 bases from J, leaving 6 bases between. Germline CDR1 is LNHDA and CDR2 is SQIVND (reference sequence). This CDR3 has 12 amino acids. In DNA form, the CDR3 reads TGTGCCAGTACACGGATGAACACTGAAGCTTTCTTT. Translated: CASTRMNTEAFF.

This clone was detected only once. CDR3 sequence: CASSRRTGSNEKLFF. The DNA for the CDR3 is TGTGCCAGCAGCAGAAGGACAGGGTCTAATGAAAAACTGTTTTTT. J is TRBJ1-4 and V is TRBV4-2; 8 bases are a match to TRBD1. The CDR3 runs to 15 residues. Germline values: CDR1 LGHNA, CDR2 YNFKEQ. Trimming removed 5 bases from V and 3 bases from J; junction bases left unmatched: 5.

The chain combines TRBV21-1 with TRBJ2-1; the table's D call TRBD1 went unverified against the DNA. TRBV21-1 is noted as a pseudogene. The length of the CDR3 is 16 residues. The CDR3 bases are TGTGCCAGCAAATACAGGGGGCGAGGTTCTAACAATGAGCAGTTCTTC. Encoded protein: CASKYRGRGSNNEQFF.